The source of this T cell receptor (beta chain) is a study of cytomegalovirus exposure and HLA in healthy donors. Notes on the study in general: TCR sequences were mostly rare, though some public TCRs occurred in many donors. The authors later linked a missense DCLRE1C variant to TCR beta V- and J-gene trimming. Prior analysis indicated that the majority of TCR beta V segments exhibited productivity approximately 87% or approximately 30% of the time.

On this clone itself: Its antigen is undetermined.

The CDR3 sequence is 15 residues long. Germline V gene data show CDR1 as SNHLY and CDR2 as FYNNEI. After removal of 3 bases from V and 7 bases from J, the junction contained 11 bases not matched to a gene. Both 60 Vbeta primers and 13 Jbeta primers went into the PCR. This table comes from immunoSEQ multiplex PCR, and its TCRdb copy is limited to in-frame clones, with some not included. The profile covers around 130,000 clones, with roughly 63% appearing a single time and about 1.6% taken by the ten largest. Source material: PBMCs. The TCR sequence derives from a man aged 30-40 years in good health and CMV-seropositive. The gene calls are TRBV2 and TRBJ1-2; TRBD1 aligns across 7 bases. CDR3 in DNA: TGTGCCAGCAGTGATCCAAGGGGGCGTATGCGTGGCTACACCTTC. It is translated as CASSDPRGRMRGYTF.